This T cell receptor (beta chain) was identified in a study of CD8+CD57+ T cells in acquired aplastic anemia. Looking at the study overall: Sorted CD4+ and CD8+ cell DNA averaged approximately 3.4 ug.

For CDR3 and TCR beta VDJ profiling, genomic DNA was the template used. TCRdb re-called the reads with MiXCR, one entry per CDR3 protein. The repertoire holds 310,000 or so distinct CDR3 sequences, with 45% to 65% as singletons. As for this clonotype: Its antigen is not known.

General study findings and limits: Patients did not significantly differ from controls in CD8+ Simpson's diversity.

The authors sequenced patients whose flow cytometry had shown CD8+CD57+ cell expansion. Severe acquired aplastic anemia was present in all patients. CDR1 is SGHTA and CDR2 is FQGNSA in the germline V gene. The CDR3 is made up of 15 amino acids. Between the trimmed V and J ends, which lost 0 bases and 5 bases, there was a span of 13 bases. The clonotype comes from a human donor with aplastic anemia. The sample taken for sequencing was sorted CD4+, CD8+, or CD8+CD57+ T cells (not recorded which) from PBMCs. The rearrangement uses TRBV7-2 and TRBJ2-5; D is perhaps TRBD2 (6 bases). The DNA for the CDR3 is TGTGCCAGCAGCTTAGCGCCCACTAGCTTGGAGACCCAGTACTTC. Encoded protein: CASSLAPTSLETQYF.